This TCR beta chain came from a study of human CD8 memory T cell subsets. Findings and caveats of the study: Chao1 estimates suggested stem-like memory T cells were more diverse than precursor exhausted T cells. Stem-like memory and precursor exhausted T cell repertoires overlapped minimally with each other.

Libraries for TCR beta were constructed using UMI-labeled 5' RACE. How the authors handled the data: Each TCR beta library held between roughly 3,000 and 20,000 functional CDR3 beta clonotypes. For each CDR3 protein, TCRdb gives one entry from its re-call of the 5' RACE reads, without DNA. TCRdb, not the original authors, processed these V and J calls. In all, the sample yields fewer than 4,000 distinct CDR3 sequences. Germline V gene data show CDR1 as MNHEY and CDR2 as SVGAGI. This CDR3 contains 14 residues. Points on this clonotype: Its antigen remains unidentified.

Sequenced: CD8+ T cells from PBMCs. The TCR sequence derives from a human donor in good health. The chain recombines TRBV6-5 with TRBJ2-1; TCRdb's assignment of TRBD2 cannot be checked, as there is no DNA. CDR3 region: CASSPSEGVDEQFF.